This T cell receptor beta chain was identified during a study of cytomegalovirus exposure and HLA in healthy donors. General study findings and limits: Several of the most significant clusters appeared linked to common viral pathogens, based on a later analysis. Cytomegalovirus association was assigned to about 150 TCR beta chains.

Donors in the study were healthy people who gave bone marrow. The PCR contained 60 Vbeta and 13 Jbeta primers. Authors' methods: A later analysis counted 65 million to 90 million unique TCR beta chains, around 10 million shared. Assay used: immunoSEQ multiplex PCR; TCRdb lists only in-frame clones, some missing. V and J calls and clone size come straight from that table; D and trimming were deduced from the DNA. The data hold tens of thousands of clones, with almost 85% observed a single time. Germline V gene data show CDR1 as MDHEN and CDR2 as SYDVKM. Trimming cost V 3 bases and J 0 bases, with 12 bases left between them. The CDR3 is 15 amino acids. This clone was counted once. The antigen remains undetermined.

This rearrangement joins TRBV28 to TRBJ2-7; a weak D match, TRBD1 (5 bases). Input material: PBMCs. This sequence was found in a woman aged 18-29 years in good health and CMV-seropositive. CDR3 DNA: TGTGCCAGCAGTTTTGTGGTGGGGCGCTCCTACGAGCAGTACTTC. The encoded protein is CASSFVVGRSYEQYF.